A single sample gave rise to the 27 T cell receptor beta chains below, sequenced in a study of CD4+ T cells in melanoma. Generated by immunoSEQ multiplex PCR, the TCRdb table keeps only in-frame clones and is missing some. The sample has about 10,000 clones; approximately 70% are singletons. What was sequenced was cells from a culture (not recorded whether cultured in vitro). The receptors were gathered from a human donor with melanoma.

The V and J genes are TRBV14 and TRBJ1-6; D gene uncertain. The CDR3 has 14 residues. The V end was cut by 5 bases, the J end by 8 bases, with 13 bases between. CDR1 is SGHDN and CDR2 is FVKESK in the germline V gene. CDR3 amino acids: CASSEGREYSPLHF. CDR3 bases: TGTGCCAGCAGCGAAGGACGGGAATATTCACCCCTCCACTTT.

This clone showed up just a few times. The chain has TRBV14 and TRBJ2-7, with 9 positions matching TRBD2. The V and J ends lost 4 bases and 2 bases, in that order; junction bases with no gene match: 3. Germline loops: CDR1 SGHDN, CDR2 FVKESK. CDR3 size: 14 residues. The CDR3 region has the DNA TGTGCCAGCAGCCTGGCGGGGGGGACCTACGAGCAGTACTTC. It translates to CASSLAGGTYEQYF.

V is TRBV30 and J is TRBJ2-3; TRBD2 matches at 8 bases. This CDR3 has 14 amino acids. With 2 bases clipped from V and 3 bases from J, the junction kept 4 bases outside the gene matches. CDR1 GTSNPN and CDR2 SVGIG come from the germline V gene (reference sequence). This CDR3 is CAWSRGGRTDTQYF. The CDR3 coding sequence is TGTGCCTGGAGTAGAGGCGGGAGGACAGATACGCAGTATTTT.

Only one count was recorded for this clone. The chain carries TRBV30 and TRBJ2-5, with D tentatively TRBD2 (6 bases). The V end lost 5 bases, the J end lost 2 bases, and 15 bases lay between the germline ends. Germline loops: CDR1 GTSNPN, CDR2 SVGIG (reference sequence). The CDR3 is 14 residues long. This chain's CDR3 is CAWGGAAGQETQYF. DNA for the CDR3: TGTGCCTGGGGAGGGGCGGCGGGGCAAGAGACCCAGTACTTC.

J is TRBJ1-5 and V is TRBV30; 11 bases align to TRBD1. CDR3 length equals 15 residues. In germline, CDR1 is GTSNPN, CDR2 SVGIG (reference sequence). With V trimmed by 8 bases and J by 5 bases, 11 bases remained unmatched. The CDR3 here is CASGTGGTADQPQHF. The CDR3 DNA reads TGTGCCAGCGGGACAGGGGGGACGGCCGATCAGCCCCAGCATTTT. Full variable domain (remainder filled in from reference TRBV30 and TRBJ1-5): SQTIHQWPATLVQPVGSPLSLECTVEGTSNPNLYWYRQAAGRGLQLLFYSVGIGQISSEVPQNLSASRPQDRQFILSSKKLLLSDSGFYLCASGTGGTADQPQHFGDGTRLSIL.

The chain links TRBV5-6 to TRBJ1-2; D remains ambiguous. Germline CDR1 is SGHDT and CDR2 is YYEEEE. Deletions cut 4 bases from V and 4 bases from J, with 14 bases between. There are 14 residues in the CDR3. This chain's CDR3 is CASSKKTRGYGYTF. The CDR3 region has the DNA TGTGCCAGCAGCAAGAAAACTCGGGGCTATGGCTACACCTTC.

This clone turned up a few times. The chain carries TRBV5-1 and TRBJ2-5, with TRBD2 as a possible D gene (5 bases). V lost 5 bases to trimming and J lost 3 bases, with 11 bases between them. In germline, CDR1 is SGHRS, CDR2 YFSETQ. This CDR3 is 13 amino acids long. The CDR3 DNA sequence: TGCGCCAGCAGTTTAGGGAGAAAAGAGACCCAGTACTTC. It encodes CASSLGRKETQYF.

This clone showed up just once. V is TRBV7-9 and J is TRBJ1-4; D is ambiguous. Germline V gene sequence: CDR1 SEHNR, CDR2 FQNEAQ (reference sequence). Trimming removed 6 bases at V and 0 bases at J, with 20 bases between. The CDR3 is 18 residues long. CDR3 bases: TGTGCCAGCAGTACCTTGGGATCTAGGCTTGCAACTAATGAAAAACTGTTTTTT. The encoded protein is CASSTLGSRLATNEKLFF. Using reference TRBV7-9 and TRBJ1-4 for the parts outside the CDR3, the full variable domain is DTGVSQNPRHKITKRGQNVTFRCDPISEHNRLYWYRQTLGQGPEFLTYFQNEAQLEKSRLLSDRFSAERPKGSFSTLEIQRTEQGDSAMYLCASSTLGSRLATNEKLFFGSGTQLSVL.

The chain combines TRBV30 with TRBJ1-4; tentatively, D is TRBD1 (5 bases). Germline V CDR1 and CDR2: GTSNPN, SVGIG (reference sequence). CDR3 length: 14 amino acids. V was clipped by 5 bases and J by 0 bases, with 10 bases between them. The CDR3 region has the DNA TGTGCCTGGGGGGGAAAAGCAACTAATGAAAAACTGTTTTTT. The encoded protein is CAWGGKATNEKLFF.

This clone was detected once. The genes are TRBV10-3 and TRBJ2-3; possibly TRBD2 for D (5 bases). The CDR3 spans 12 residues. Trimming removed 7 bases at V and 5 bases at J, with 10 bases between. From germline, CDR1 is ENHRY and CDR2 SYGVKD. The CDR3 loop reads CAIKGSGDTQYF. The CDR3 region has the DNA TGTGCCATCAAAGGGAGTGGAGATACGCAGTATTTT.

The chain has TRBV11-3 and TRBJ2-1; D is tentatively TRBD1 or TRBD2 (6 bases each). The length of the CDR3 is 14 residues. Deletions cut 0 bases from V and 9 bases from J, with 12 bases between. Looked up from germline, CDR1 is SGHNT and CDR2 is YENEEA. The CDR3 spells CASSLDVGGGEQFF. The DNA of the CDR3 is TGTGCCAGCAGCTTAGATGTCGGGGGCGGTGAGCAGTTCTTC.

This clone has only a few counts. The chain combines TRBV7-9 with TRBJ1-6, with a tentative D call TRBD1 (5 bases). CDR3 length equals 15 residues. Trimming removed 2 bases at V and 3 bases at J, with 8 bases between. Germline CDR1 reads SEHNR; CDR2 reads FQNEAQ (reference sequence). CDR3 sequence (DNA): TGTGCCAGCAGCTTAACTCAGGGCTATAATTCACCCCTCCACTTT. Amino acids: CASSLTQGYNSPLHF.

V is TRBV11-2 and J is TRBJ1-1, with a weak D call TRBD1 (5 bases). The germline gives CDR1 SGHAT, CDR2 FQNNGV. Trimming left V 3 bases short and J 6 bases short, with 11 bases between. This CDR3 contains 13 residues. The CDR3 sequence: CASSFDRSAEAFF. CDR3 nucleotide sequence: TGTGCCAGCAGCTTCGACAGATCAGCTGAAGCTTTCTTT.

V usage is TRBV6-6 and J usage is TRBJ2-7, with D tentatively TRBD1 (5 bases). Between the trimmed V and J ends, which lost 4 bases and 6 bases, there was a span of 10 bases. Germline V CDR1 and CDR2: MNHNY, SVGAGI (reference sequence). This CDR3 region has 12 residues. The CDR3 sequence: CASSSQGAEQYF. CDR3 DNA: TGTGCCAGCAGTTCCCAGGGCGCCGAGCAGTACTTC.

This chain links TRBV21-1 with TRBJ2-2; the table's D call, TRBD2, has no DNA check behind it. TRBV21-1 is recorded as a pseudogene. The CDR3 has 15 residues. The CDR3 here is CASSKAIENTGELFF. CDR3 DNA sequence: TGTGCCAGCAGCAAAGCGATAGAGAACACCGGGGAGCTGTTTTTT.

J is TRBJ2-2 and V is TRBV7-9, with D unresolved. The CDR3 consists of 16 residues. V was pared by 5 bases and J by 7 bases, with 20 bases between. Per the germline V gene, CDR1 is SEHNR and CDR2 is FQNEAQ (reference sequence). CDR3 bases: TGTGCCAGCAGCCCCCAACCCAATCGGCTGGGCGGGGAGCTGTTTTTT. Translated, it gives CASSPQPNRLGGELFF.

This clone has only one observation. The chain has TRBV15 and TRBJ2-2; D unresolved. The V gene's germline CDR1 is LNHNV and CDR2 YYDKDF (reference sequence). The CDR3 totals 13 residues. Trimming removed 2 bases from V and 5 bases from J, with 6 bases in between. The CDR3 nucleotides are TGTGCCACCAGCAGAATCTTGACCGGGGAGCTGTTTTTT. The encoded protein is CATSRILTGELFF.

J is TRBJ1-5 and V is TRBV6-1; a weak D match, TRBD1 (5 bases). The V gene lost 6 bases and the J gene lost 0 bases, with 12 bases spanning the gap. The CDR3 contains 15 residues. The germline CDR1 and CDR2 sequences are MNHNS and SASEGT. CDR3 sequence reads: CASRDEGHSNQPQHF. Here the CDR3 DNA reads TGTGCCAGCAGGGACGAGGGGCATAGCAATCAGCCCCAGCATTTT.

The chain recombines TRBV9 with TRBJ1-4; TRBD1 matches 7 bases. Per the germline V gene, CDR1 is SGDLS and CDR2 is YYNGEE. The CDR3 has 15 residues. The V and J ends lost 2 bases and 11 bases, in that order; junction bases with no gene match: 12. The CDR3 region is CASSVRGGILEKLFF. The CDR3 DNA reads as TGTGCCAGCAGCGTCCGAGGGGGCATACTGGAGAAACTGTTTTTT. Full variable domain (missing parts from reference TRBV9 and TRBJ1-4): DSGVTQTPKHLITATGQRVTLRCSPRSGDLSVYWYQQSLDQGLQFLIQYYNGEERAKGNILERFSAQQFPDLHSELNLSSLELGDSALYFCASSVRGGILEKLFFGSGTQLSVL.

The chain combines TRBV10-3 with TRBJ2-7; TRBD2 agrees at 16 bases. V lost 6 bases and J lost 6; bases outside the gene matches: 8. The CDR3 contains 16 residues. Germline V gene data show CDR1 as ENHRY and CDR2 as SYGVKD. The CDR3: CAISAGTSGGAGEQYF. CDR3 nucleotides: TGTGCCATCAGCGCCGGGACTAGCGGGGGGGCCGGCGAGCAGTACTTC.

This clone has a handful of counts. This chain uses TRBV10-2 with TRBJ1-5; no clear D. This CDR3 contains 15 residues. V lost 0 bases and J lost 0, with 6 bases in between. Looked up from germline, CDR1 is WSHSY and CDR2 is SAAADI. The CDR3 loop reads CASSESDPSNQPQHF. The CDR3 DNA reads as TGCGCCAGCAGTGAGTCGGACCCTAGCAATCAGCCCCAGCATTTT.

This clone came up a few times. The chain couples TRBV10-3 to TRBJ1-5, with a possible D match to TRBD1 (5 bases). The CDR3 is 14 amino acids. V was shortened by 3 bases and J by 7 bases, with 13 bases between the two germline ends. Germline values: CDR1 ENHRY, CDR2 SYGVKD. The CDR3 region has the DNA TGTGCCATCAGTGACGGGGCCGGGGAACAGCCCCAGCATTTT. Translated: CAISDGAGEQPQHF.

V usage is TRBV19 and J usage is TRBJ2-7; the match to TRBD2 covers 8 bases. The CDR3 consists of 14 residues. CDR1 is LNHDA and CDR2 is SQIVND in the germline V gene (reference sequence). With 5 bases clipped from V and 8 bases from J, the junction kept 11 bases outside the gene matches. DNA for the CDR3: TGTGCCAGTAGTCCCAGCGGGGGAACCCTCAAGCAGTACTTC. This translates into CASSPSGGTLKQYF.

This clone appeared once. The chain recombines TRBV14 with TRBJ1-1; D gene unclear. The germline V gene has CDR1 SGHDN and CDR2 FVKESK. Trimming pared 4 bases from V and 4 bases from J, leaving 10 bases between. The CDR3 is made up of 13 amino acids. This chain's CDR3 is CASSLTLVTEAFF. The CDR3 DNA follows: TGTGCCAGCAGCCTTACGCTAGTCACTGAAGCTTTCTTT.

V gene TRBV2 combines with J gene TRBJ2-5; weak D call: TRBD2 (7 bases). Per germline, CDR1 SNHLY and CDR2 FYNNEI. This CDR3 has 14 amino acids. V was cut by 4 bases and J by 5 bases, with 14 bases left in between. CDR3 in DNA: TGTGCCAGCAGTGTTGGGGGGGCCCAGGAGACCCAGTACTTC. As protein: CASSVGGAQETQYF.

Only a few counts were recorded for this clone. The CDR3 reads CASSLTQVGYTF. CDR3 nucleotide sequence: TGTGCCAGCAGCCTTACTCAGGTTGGCTACACCTTC. The chain recombines TRBV7-9 with TRBJ1-2, with D hard to call. This CDR3 comprises 12 residues. CDR1 is SEHNR and CDR2 is FQNEAQ in the germline V gene (reference sequence). Trimming removed 5 bases from V and 7 bases from J, with 11 bases in between.

The chain has TRBV10-1 and TRBJ2-5; 8 positions match TRBD2. Trimming at V came to 4 bases and at J to 2 bases, leaving 9 bases not matched to a gene. Germline loops: CDR1 WNHNN, CDR2 SYGVQD (reference sequence). The CDR3 covers 16 residues. Here the CDR3 reads CASSAGLAGGQETQYF. The CDR3 coding sequence is TGCGCCAGCAGTGCAGGTCTAGCGGGCGGACAAGAGACCCAGTACTTC.